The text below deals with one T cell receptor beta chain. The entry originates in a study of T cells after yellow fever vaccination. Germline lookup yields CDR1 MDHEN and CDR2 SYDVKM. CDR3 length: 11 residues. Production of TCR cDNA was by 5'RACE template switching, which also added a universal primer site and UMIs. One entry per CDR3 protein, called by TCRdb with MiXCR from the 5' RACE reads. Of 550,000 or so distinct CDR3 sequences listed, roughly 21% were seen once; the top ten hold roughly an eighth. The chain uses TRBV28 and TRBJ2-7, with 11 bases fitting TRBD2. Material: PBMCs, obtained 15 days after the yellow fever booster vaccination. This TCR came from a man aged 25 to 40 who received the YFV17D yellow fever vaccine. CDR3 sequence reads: CVTSGSSEQYF. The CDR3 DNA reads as TGTGTCACTAGCGGGAGTAGTGAGCAGTACTTC.